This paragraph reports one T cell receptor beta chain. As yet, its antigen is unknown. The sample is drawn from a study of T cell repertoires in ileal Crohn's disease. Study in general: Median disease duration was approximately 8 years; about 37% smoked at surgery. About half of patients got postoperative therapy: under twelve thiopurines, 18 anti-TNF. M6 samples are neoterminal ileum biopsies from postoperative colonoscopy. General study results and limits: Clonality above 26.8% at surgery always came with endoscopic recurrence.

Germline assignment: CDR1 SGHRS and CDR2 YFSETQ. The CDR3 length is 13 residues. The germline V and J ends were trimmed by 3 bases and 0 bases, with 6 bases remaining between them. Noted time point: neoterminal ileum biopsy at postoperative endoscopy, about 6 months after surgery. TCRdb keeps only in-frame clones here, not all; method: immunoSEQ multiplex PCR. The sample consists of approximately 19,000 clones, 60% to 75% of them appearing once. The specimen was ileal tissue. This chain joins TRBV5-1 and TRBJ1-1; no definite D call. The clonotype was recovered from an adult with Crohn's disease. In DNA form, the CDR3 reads TGCGCCAGCAGCTCTGCAGTGAACACTGAAGCTTTCTTT. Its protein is CASSSAVNTEAFF.